This section outlines one T cell receptor beta chain sequence together with its context. This sample was taken from a study of blood T cell repertoires in COVID-19. The V gene's germline CDR1 is ENHRY and CDR2 SYGVKD. Trimming removed 2 bases from V and 7 bases from J; junction bases left unmatched: 7. The CDR3 loop spans 14 amino acids. In the original workflow: Researchers report that nucleated cell counts were estimated from reference gene primer amplification. Profiled with immunoSEQ multiplex PCR; TCRdb holds only in-frame clones, not every one. For V, J and clone size, that table is used; D and trimming come from the DNA. The top ten clones hold 7.8% of a sample with about 210,000 clones, under 90% of them seen once. Seattle patient enrollment occurred during active infection, with longitudinal follow-up thereafter.

This chain joins TRBV10-3 and TRBJ1-2, with 7 positions matching TRBD1. This receptor was identified in a woman aged 80 or older with COVID-19, enrolled during active disease. The sequencing sample was made of peripheral blood. DNA for the CDR3: TGTGCCATCAGTGAGACGGGCAGGGGGACTGGCTACACCTTC. It yields the protein CAISETGRGTGYTF.